The following is a T cell receptor beta chain sequence with its context. Losses at the gene ends were 2 bases for V and 8 bases for J; bases not matched to a gene: 14. CDR3 size: 16 residues. Germline lookup yields CDR1 SGHVS and CDR2 FQNEAQ. These data originate in a study of PD-L1 blockade in urothelial cancer. On the study more broadly: Once treatment had started, blood was analyzed at 3 weeks (second dose) and again at 6 weeks.

TCRdb keeps only in-frame clones here, not all; method: immunoSEQ multiplex PCR. Among some 66,000 clones listed, roughly 86% were seen once. Time point described: pretreatment peripheral blood. Patients presented with locally advanced or metastatic urothelial carcinoma. Anywhere from 1 to 8 samples came from each patient, spanning pretreatment and on-treatment. The sequence was collected from a man aged 55-75 years with urothelial cancer. The chain employs TRBV7-8 and TRBJ1-2; 7 bases are shared with TRBD1. The source was PBMCs, collected around atezolizumab (anti-PD-L1) treatment. The CDR3 here is CASSLNKDRTAGGYTF. The CDR3 DNA reads TGTGCCAGCAGCTTAAATAAGGACAGGACCGCGGGCGGCTACACCTTC.